This entry lists 20 T cell receptor beta chains sequenced from one sample in a study of blood T cell repertoires in COVID-19. Here immunoSEQ multiplex PCR was the method, and the copy in TCRdb shows in-frame clones only, minus some. The data show about 240,000 clones, about 85% seen once. Sequencing used peripheral blood. All receptors come from a woman aged 45 to 65 with COVID-19, enrolled during active disease.

The V and J genes are TRBV6-1 and TRBJ2-1; TRBD2 matches at 15 bases. The CDR3 is 18 residues long. In germline, CDR1 is MNHNS, CDR2 SASEGT. V was clipped by 4 bases and J by 4 bases; unmatched bases: 8. Here the CDR3 DNA reads TGTGCCAGCAGTGGGCGGACTAGCGGGGGGGTAGATTACAATGAGCAGTTCTTC. Residues: CASSGRTSGGVDYNEQFF.

The DNA of the CDR3 is TGTGCCAGTAGTATAGACCCCCCTTCGGGGGGCCTTCGGGAGACCCAGTACTTC. Its translation is CASSIDPPSGGLRETQYF. This sequence joins TRBV19 and TRBJ2-5; a weak D match, TRBD2 (7 bases). V lost 0 bases and J 5 bases, leaving 22 bases between the germline ends. Germline CDR1 and CDR2: LNHDA and SQIVND (reference sequence). This CDR3 contains 18 residues.

The chain has TRBV7-2 and TRBJ2-2; 8 bases fit TRBD2. With V trimmed by 3 bases and J by 1 base, 4 bases remained unmatched. The CDR3 contains 16 residues. The germline V gene has CDR1 SGHTA and CDR2 FQGNSA. DNA for the CDR3: TGTGCCAGCAGCTTCTTAGCGGGGTTGAACACCGGGGAGCTGTTTTTT. This codes for CASSFLAGLNTGELFF. Filled out from reference TRBV7-2 and TRBJ2-2, the complete variable domain reads GAGVSQSPSNKVTEKGKDVELRCDPISGHTALYWYRQSLGQGLEFLIYFQGNSAPDKSGLPSDRFSAERTGGSVSTLTIQRTQQEDSAVYLCASSFLAGLNTGELFFGEGSRLTVL.

The chain has TRBV4-1 and TRBJ2-2; 7 nucleotides agree with TRBD1. The V segment lost 4 bases and the J segment 7 bases; nucleotides outside the gene matches: 9. The CDR3 runs to 15 residues. Germline lookup yields CDR1 MGHRA and CDR2 YSYEKL. The CDR3 sequence: CASSRGEGAIGELFF. Written as DNA, the CDR3 is TGCGCCAGCAGCCGAGGAGAGGGGGCTATCGGGGAGCTGTTTTTT.

There are a few counts of this clone. The V gene is TRBV27, the J gene TRBJ1-6; D gene unclear. Between the trimmed V and J ends, which lost 3 bases and 7 bases, there was a span of 10 bases. Per germline, CDR1 MNHEY and CDR2 SMNVEV (reference sequence). CDR3 length: 14 amino acids. The CDR3 region is CASSFGSRNSPLHF. In DNA, the CDR3 is TGTGCCAGCAGTTTCGGGAGTAGAAATTCACCCCTCCACTTT.

This sequence joins TRBV10-2 and TRBJ1-4; 10 bases are shared with TRBD1. From germline, CDR1 is WSHSY and CDR2 SAAADI. Trimming cost V 2 bases and J 8 bases; bases outside gene matches: 5. The CDR3 length is 15 residues. The CDR3 reads CASSERQGASEKLFF. As DNA, the CDR3 is TGCGCCAGCAGTGAGCGACAGGGGGCTAGCGAAAAACTGTTTTTT.

The genes are TRBV27 and TRBJ1-4; maybe TRBD1 (6 bases). V lost 4 bases and J 8 bases, leaving 20 bases between the germline ends. Germline V CDR1 and CDR2: MNHEY, SMNVEV (reference sequence). The CDR3 spans 16 residues. CDR3: CASSSPTSDRKEKLFF. DNA for the CDR3: TGTGCCAGCAGTTCACCTACCTCGGACAGAAAAGAAAAACTGTTTTTT.

V usage is TRBV11-3 and J usage is TRBJ1-1; a possible D gene is TRBD1 (5 bases). V lost 2 bases and J lost 4, with 14 bases in between. The CDR3 runs 15 residues. The germline V gene encodes CDR1 SGHNT and CDR2 YENEEA. The CDR3 is CASSLLGGDTTEAFF. The CDR3 bases are TGTGCCAGCAGCTTACTCGGGGGTGATACCACTGAAGCTTTCTTT.

The CDR3 sequence: CASSLGQGASSGNTIYF. The CDR3 bases are TGTGCCAGCAGCTTGGGACAGGGTGCTTCCTCTGGAAACACCATATATTTT. This chain joins TRBV11-3 and TRBJ1-3; 9 bases match TRBD1. Germline CDR1 is SGHNT and CDR2 is YENEEA. The ends lost 3 bases at V and 0 bases at J; junction bases unmatched: 6. CDR3 length: 17 amino acids. The variable domain in full, completed from reference TRBV11-3 and TRBJ1-3, reads EAGVVQSPRYKIIEKKQPVAFWCNPISGHNTLYWYLQNLGQGPELLIRYENEEAVDDSQLPKDRFSAERLKGVDSTLKIQPAELGDSAVYLCASSLGQGASSGNTIYFGEGSWLTVV.

The chain is built from TRBV11-2 and TRBJ2-2; D not resolved. The CDR3 runs to 16 residues. Germline V gene sequence: CDR1 SGHAT, CDR2 FQNNGV. Deletions cut 2 bases from V and 7 bases from J, with 17 bases between. The CDR3 DNA reads as TGTGCCAGCAGCTTATCACGGGTTGCTTTTGGCGGGGAGCTGTTTTTT. Protein: CASSLSRVAFGGELFF.

The V and J genes are TRBV12-3 or TRBV12-4 and TRBJ1-2; unclear D gene. V shed 6 bases and J shed 0 bases, with 8 bases lying between them. The CDR3 has 13 amino acids. The CDR3 nucleotides read TGTGCCAGCAGCCATGTAGCTAACTATGGCTACACCTTC. Translating gives CASSHVANYGYTF.

As for this clone: This CDR3 is also generated by other DNA sequences in the sample. The chain joins TRBV11-3 to TRBJ2-1; TRBD2 is a possible D gene (7 bases). Trimming removed 1 base from V and 6 bases from J, with 16 bases in between. CDR1 and CDR2 from the germline V gene are SGHNT and YENEEA. The CDR3 spans 16 residues. CDR3 amino acids: CASSLGGGLAGNEQFF. The DNA for the CDR3 is TGTGCCAGCAGCTTAGGGGGGGGGCTGGCCGGCAATGAGCAGTTCTTC.

This clone was detected only a few times. The chain recombines TRBV14 with TRBJ2-2, with no clear D. Germline V lookup: CDR1 SGHDN, CDR2 FVKESK. The CDR3 covers 13 residues. Trimming left V 1 base short and J 7 bases short, with 7 bases between. CDR3 nucleotides: TGTGCCAGCAGCCAAGCGAGAGGCGGGGAGCTGTTTTTT. Translation: CASSQARGGELFF.

This chain links TRBV5-4 with TRBJ2-3, with D possibly being TRBD1 (6 bases). Trimming removed 6 bases from V and 3 bases from J, with 11 bases in between. The CDR3 spans 13 residues. Per the germline V gene, CDR1 is SGHNT and CDR2 is YYREEE (reference sequence). In nucleotides, the CDR3 is TGTGCCAGCAACAGGGTTGGGACAGATACGCAGTATTTT. Protein product: CASNRVGTDTQYF. Based on the CDR3 plus reference TRBV5-4 and TRBJ2-3, the full variable domain is ETGVTQSPTHLIKTRGQQVTLRCSSQSGHNTVSWYQQALGQGPQFIFQYYREEENGRGNFPPRFSGLQFPNYSSELNVNALELDDSALYLCASNRVGTDTQYFGPGTRLTVL.

A few counts support this clone. This chain joins TRBV15 and TRBJ2-7, with D possibly TRBD2 on 5 matching bases. The CDR3 consists of 14 residues. V was pared by 0 bases and J by 3 bases, with 9 bases between. Germline-derived CDR1 and CDR2 are LNHNV and YYDKDF (reference sequence). The chain's CDR3 is CATSREGEGYEQYF. CDR3 nucleotide sequence: TGTGCCACCAGCAGAGAAGGAGAGGGCTACGAGCAGTACTTC.

The V and J genes are TRBV19 and TRBJ1-4; D unclear. Germline V gene lookup returns CDR1 LNHDA and CDR2 SQIVND (reference sequence). The CDR3 runs 15 residues. Trimming pared 3 bases from V and 4 bases from J, leaving 12 bases between. This CDR3 is CASSIGLRVNEKLFF. Here the CDR3 DNA reads TGTGCCAGTAGTATTGGCCTGCGGGTTAATGAAAAACTGTTTTTT.

The V and J genes are TRBV5-1 and TRBJ2-2; D possibly corresponds to TRBD2 (7 bases). CDR1 SGHRS and CDR2 YFSETQ come from the germline V gene. V gave up 4 bases and J gave up 1 base, with 17 bases separating them. The CDR3 has 17 residues. The DNA of the CDR3 is TGCGCCAGCAGCCCGCCATGGGGGGGGCTGAACACCGGGGAGCTGTTTTTT. Amino acid sequence: CASSPPWGGLNTGELFF.

The genes are TRBV19 and TRBJ1-5, with D possibly being TRBD1 (6 bases). Trimming cost V 7 bases and J 1 base, with 17 bases left between them. Germline V gene lookup returns CDR1 LNHDA and CDR2 SQIVND (reference sequence). The CDR3 totals 16 residues. This chain's CDR3 is CASTNPGGGSNQPQHF. CDR3 DNA: TGTGCCAGTACTAATCCGGGGGGCGGAAGCAATCAGCCCCAGCATTTT.

The chain links TRBV2 to TRBJ1-1; no clear D gene. Trimming pared 11 bases from V and 2 bases from J, leaving 12 bases between. The CDR3 has 12 amino acids. Germline CDR1 and CDR2: SNHLY and FYNNEI. The CDR3 here is CAPRPQNTEAFF. The DNA for the CDR3 is TGTGCCCCTAGGCCGCAAAACACTGAAGCTTTCTTT.

The V gene is TRBV16, the J gene TRBJ2-5; the D gene is possibly TRBD1 (6 bases). From germline, CDR1 is KGHSY and CDR2 FQNENV. The CDR3 has 15 residues. Trimming left V 3 bases short and J 2 bases short, with 13 bases between. The CDR3 nucleotides read TGTGCCAGCAGCCATCCGCTAGGACAGCAAGAGACCCAGTACTTC. Protein: CASSHPLGQQETQYF. Together with reference TRBV16 and TRBJ2-5, the CDR3 gives the full variable domain: GEEVAQTPKHLVRGEGQKAKLYCAPIKGHSYVFWYQQVLKNEFKFLISFQNENVFDETGMPKERFSAKCLPNSPCSLEIQATKLEDSAVYFCASSHPLGQQETQYFGPGTRLLVL.